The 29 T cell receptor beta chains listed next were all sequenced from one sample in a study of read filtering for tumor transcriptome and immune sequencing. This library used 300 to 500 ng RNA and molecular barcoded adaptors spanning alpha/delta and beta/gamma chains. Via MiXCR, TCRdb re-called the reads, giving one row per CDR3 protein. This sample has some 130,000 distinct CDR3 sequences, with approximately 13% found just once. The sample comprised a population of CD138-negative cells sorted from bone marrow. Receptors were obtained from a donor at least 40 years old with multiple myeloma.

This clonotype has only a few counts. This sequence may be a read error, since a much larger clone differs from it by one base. CDR3 sequence reads: CASGQGAQNEQFF. In DNA form, the CDR3 reads TGCGCCAGCGGACAGGGGGCGCAGAATGAGCAGTTCTTC. The chain couples TRBV5-1 to TRBJ2-1, with 11 bases fitting TRBD1. Per the germline V gene, CDR1 is SGHRS and CDR2 is YFSETQ. V shed 7 bases and J 7 bases; nucleotides not matched to a gene: 4. This CDR3 has 13 amino acids.

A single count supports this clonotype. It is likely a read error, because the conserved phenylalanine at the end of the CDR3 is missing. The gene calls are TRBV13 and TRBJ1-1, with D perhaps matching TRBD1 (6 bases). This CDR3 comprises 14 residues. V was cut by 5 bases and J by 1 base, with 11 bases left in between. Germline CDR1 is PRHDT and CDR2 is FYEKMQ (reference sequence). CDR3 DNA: TGTGCCAGCAGCCCCCCGGACAGGAACACTGAAGCTTTCCTT. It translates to CASSPPDRNTEAFL.

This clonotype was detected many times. The CDR3 DNA reads TGCGCCAGCAGCCAAGAGGCGGGCGGAAGCCGCTCCTACGAGCAGTACTTC. It yields the protein CASSQEAGGSRSYEQYF. The chain combines TRBV4-1 with TRBJ2-7; D might be TRBD2 (5 bases). The CDR3 is 17 amino acids. Germline CDR1 is MGHRA and CDR2 is YSYEKL. V lost 0 bases to trimming and J lost 0 bases, with 15 bases between them.

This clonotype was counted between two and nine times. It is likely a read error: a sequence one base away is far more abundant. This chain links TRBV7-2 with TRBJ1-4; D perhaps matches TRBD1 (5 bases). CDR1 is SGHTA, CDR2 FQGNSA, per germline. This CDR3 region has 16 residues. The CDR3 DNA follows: TGTGCCAACAGCTTGCGACAGTGGGCAACTAATGAAAAACTGTTTTTT. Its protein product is CANSLRQWATNEKLFF.

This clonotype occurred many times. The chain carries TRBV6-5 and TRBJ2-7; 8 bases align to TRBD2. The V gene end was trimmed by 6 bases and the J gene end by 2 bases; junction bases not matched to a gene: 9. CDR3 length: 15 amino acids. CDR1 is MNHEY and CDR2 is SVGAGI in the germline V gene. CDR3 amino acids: CASSPGSGGPYEQYF. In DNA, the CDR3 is TGTGCCAGCAGCCCCGGGTCGGGAGGGCCCTACGAGCAGTACTTC.

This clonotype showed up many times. CDR3 region: CASSKGGTGTNEQFF. For the CDR3, the DNA is TGTGCCAGCAGCAAGGGGGGGACAGGGACCAATGAGCAGTTCTTC. The J gene is TRBJ2-1, the V gene TRBV6-1, with TRBD1 matching 9 bases. Germline CDR1 and CDR2: MNHNS and SASEGT. This CDR3 is built from 15 residues. V shed 6 bases and J 6 bases; nucleotides not matched to a gene: 9.

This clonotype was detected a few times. Here the CDR3 reads CSVSDNSNQPQHF. The CDR3 DNA sequence: TGCAGCGTGTCGGACAATAGCAATCAGCCCCAGCATTTT. The rearrangement links TRBV29-1 to TRBJ1-5, with D maybe TRBD1 (5 bases). Trimming took off 6 bases at V and 0 bases at J, with 9 bases between the two ends. From germline, CDR1 is SQVTM and CDR2 ANQGSEA. This CDR3 comprises 13 residues.

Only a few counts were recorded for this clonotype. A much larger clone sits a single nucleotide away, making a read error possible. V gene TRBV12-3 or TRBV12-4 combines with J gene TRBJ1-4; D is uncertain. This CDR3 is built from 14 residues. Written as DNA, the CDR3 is TGTGCCAGCAGGGGGAGCGGGAGGAATGAAAAACCGTTTTTT. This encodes CASRGSGRNEKPFF.

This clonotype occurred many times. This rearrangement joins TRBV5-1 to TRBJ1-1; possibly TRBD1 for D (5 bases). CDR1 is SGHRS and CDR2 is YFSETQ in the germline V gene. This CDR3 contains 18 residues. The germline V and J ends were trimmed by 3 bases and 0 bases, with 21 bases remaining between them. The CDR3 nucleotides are TGCGCCAGCAGCTCCGGACAACTGATTACAGGCATGAACACTGAAGCTTTCTTT. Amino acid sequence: CASSSGQLITGMNTEAFF.

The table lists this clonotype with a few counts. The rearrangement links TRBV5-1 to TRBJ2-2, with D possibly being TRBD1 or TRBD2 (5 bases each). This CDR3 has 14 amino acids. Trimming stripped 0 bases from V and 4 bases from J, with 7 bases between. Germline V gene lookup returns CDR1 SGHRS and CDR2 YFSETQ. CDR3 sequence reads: CASSLAGTTGELFF. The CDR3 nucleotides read TGCGCCAGCAGCTTGGCAGGGACCACCGGGGAGCTGTTTTTT.

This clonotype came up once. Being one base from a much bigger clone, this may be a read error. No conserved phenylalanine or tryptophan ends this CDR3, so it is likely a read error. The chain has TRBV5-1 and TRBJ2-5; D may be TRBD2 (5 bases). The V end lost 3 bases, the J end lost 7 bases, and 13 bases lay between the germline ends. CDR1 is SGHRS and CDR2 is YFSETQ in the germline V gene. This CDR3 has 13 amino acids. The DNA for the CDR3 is TGCGCCAGCAGCTCAGGATCTGAGGGGACCCAGTACTCC. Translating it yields CASSSGSEGTQYS.

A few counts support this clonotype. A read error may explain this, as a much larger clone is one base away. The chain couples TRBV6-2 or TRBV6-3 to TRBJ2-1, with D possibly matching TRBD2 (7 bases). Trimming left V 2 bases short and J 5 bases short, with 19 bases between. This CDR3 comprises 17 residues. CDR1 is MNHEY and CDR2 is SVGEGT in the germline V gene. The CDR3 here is CASSYPIGAGADNEQFF. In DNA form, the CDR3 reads TGTGCCAGCAGTTACCCGATTGGGGCGGGGGCCGACAATGAGCAGTTCTTC.

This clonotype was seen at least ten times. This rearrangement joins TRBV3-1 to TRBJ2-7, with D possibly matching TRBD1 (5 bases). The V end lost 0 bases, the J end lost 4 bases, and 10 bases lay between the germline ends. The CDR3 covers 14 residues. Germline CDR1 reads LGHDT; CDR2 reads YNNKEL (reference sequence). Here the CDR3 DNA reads TGTGCCAGCAGCCAAGATATGGCAGGGTACGAGCAGTACTTC. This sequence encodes CASSQDMAGYEQYF.

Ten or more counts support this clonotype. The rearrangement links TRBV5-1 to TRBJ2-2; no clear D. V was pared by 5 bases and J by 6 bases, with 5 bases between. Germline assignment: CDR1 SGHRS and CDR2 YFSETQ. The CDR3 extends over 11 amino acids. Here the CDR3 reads CASRRAGELFF. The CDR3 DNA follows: TGCGCCAGCAGAAGGGCCGGGGAGCTGTTTTTT.

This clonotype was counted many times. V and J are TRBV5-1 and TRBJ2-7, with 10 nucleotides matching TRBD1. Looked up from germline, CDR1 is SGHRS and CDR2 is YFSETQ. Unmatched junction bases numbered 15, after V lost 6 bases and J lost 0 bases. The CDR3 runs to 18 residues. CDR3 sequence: CASTPSTLGTGASYEQYF. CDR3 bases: TGCGCCAGCACCCCCTCCACGCTGGGGACAGGGGCCTCCTACGAGCAGTACTTC.

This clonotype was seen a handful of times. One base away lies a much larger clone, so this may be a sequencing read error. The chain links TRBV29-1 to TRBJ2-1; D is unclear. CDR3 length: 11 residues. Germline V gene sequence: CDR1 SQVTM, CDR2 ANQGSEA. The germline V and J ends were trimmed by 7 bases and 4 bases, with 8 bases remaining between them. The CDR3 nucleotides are TGCAGCGGTGACGGGTACAATGAGCAGTTCTTC. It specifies CSGDGYNEQFF.

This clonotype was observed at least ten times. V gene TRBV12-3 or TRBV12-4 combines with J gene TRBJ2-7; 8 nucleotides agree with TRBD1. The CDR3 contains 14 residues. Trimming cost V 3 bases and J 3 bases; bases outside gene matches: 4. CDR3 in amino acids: CASSLTGALYEQYF. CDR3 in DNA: TGTGCCAGCAGTTTGACAGGGGCCCTCTACGAGCAGTACTTC.

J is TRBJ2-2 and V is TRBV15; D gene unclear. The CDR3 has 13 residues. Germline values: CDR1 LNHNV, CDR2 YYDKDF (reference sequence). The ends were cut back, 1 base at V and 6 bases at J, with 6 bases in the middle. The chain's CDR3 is CATSRGLSGELFF. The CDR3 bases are TGTGCCACCAGCAGAGGTCTCTCCGGGGAGCTGTTTTTT.

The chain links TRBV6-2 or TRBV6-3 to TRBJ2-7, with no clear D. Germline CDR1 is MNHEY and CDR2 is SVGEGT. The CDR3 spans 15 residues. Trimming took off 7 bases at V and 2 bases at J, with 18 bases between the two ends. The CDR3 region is CASTADTDLAYEQYF. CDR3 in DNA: TGTGCCAGCACCGCCGACACAGACCTAGCCTACGAGCAGTACTTC.

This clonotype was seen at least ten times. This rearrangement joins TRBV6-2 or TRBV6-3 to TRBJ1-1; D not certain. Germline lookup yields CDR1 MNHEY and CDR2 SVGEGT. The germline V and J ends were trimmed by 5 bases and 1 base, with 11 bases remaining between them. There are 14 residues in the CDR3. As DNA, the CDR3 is TGTGCCAGCAGTGAGATGGGGAGGAACACTGAAGCTTTCTTT. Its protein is CASSEMGRNTEAFF.

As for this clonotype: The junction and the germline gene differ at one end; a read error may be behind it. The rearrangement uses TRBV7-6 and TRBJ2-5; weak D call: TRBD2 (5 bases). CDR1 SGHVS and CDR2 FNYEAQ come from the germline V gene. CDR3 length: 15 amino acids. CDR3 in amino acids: CASSPVRLPSETQCF. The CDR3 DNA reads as TGTGCCAGCAGCCCCGTCCGACTACCCTCAGAGACCCAGTGCTTC.

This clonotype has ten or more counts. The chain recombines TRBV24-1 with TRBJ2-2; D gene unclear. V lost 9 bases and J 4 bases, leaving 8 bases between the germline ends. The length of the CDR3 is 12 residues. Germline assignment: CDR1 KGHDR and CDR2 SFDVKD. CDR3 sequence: CATHGVTGELFF. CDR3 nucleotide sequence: TGTGCCACCCATGGTGTCACCGGGGAGCTGTTTTTT.

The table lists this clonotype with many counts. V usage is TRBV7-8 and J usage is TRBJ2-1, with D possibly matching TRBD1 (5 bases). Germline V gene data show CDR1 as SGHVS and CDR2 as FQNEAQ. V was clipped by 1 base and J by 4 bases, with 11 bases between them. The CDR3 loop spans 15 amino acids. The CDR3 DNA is TGTGCCAGCAGCTTAGGGGCAGGGCAGTACAATGAGCAGTTCTTC. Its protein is CASSLGAGQYNEQFF.

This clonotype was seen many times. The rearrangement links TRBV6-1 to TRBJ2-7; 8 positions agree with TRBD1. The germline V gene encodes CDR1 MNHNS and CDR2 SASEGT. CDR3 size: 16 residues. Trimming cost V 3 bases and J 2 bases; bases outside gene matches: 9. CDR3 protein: CASSDAGTGLTYEQYF. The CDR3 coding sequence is TGTGCCAGCAGTGACGCCGGGACAGGACTAACCTACGAGCAGTACTTC.

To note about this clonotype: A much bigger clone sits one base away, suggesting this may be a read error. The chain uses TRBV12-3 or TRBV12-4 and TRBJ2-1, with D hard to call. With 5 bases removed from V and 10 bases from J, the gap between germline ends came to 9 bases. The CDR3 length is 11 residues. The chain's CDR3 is CASSGDLEQFF. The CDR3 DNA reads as TGTGCCAGCAGTGGTGACTTAGAGCAGTTCTTC.

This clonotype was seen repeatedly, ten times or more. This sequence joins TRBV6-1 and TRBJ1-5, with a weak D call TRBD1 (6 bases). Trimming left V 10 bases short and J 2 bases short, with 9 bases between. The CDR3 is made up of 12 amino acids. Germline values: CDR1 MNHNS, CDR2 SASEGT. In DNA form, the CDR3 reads TGTGCCACCCAGGGGCGCAATCAGCCCCAGCATTTT. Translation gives CATQGRNQPQHF.

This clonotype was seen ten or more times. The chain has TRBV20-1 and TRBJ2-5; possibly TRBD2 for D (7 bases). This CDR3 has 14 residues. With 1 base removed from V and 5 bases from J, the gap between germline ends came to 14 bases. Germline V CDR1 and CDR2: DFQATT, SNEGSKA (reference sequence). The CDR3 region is CSARVGGRGETQYF. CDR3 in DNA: TGCAGTGCTAGAGTAGGAGGGAGGGGGGAGACCCAGTACTTC.

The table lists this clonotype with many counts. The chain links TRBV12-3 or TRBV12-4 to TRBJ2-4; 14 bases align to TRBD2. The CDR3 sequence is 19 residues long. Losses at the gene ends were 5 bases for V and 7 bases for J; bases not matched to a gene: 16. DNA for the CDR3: TGTGCCAGCAGTCCCAGGGTTGGGACTAGCGGGAGTGGGGCGAACATTCAGTACTTC. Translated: CASSPRVGTSGSGANIQYF.

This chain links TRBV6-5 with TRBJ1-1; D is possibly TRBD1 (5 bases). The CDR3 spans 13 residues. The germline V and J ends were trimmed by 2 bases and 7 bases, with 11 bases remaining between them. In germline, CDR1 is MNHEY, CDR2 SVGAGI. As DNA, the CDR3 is TGTGCCAGCAGTTACCTTGACAGAGGTGAAGCTTTCTTT. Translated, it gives CASSYLDRGEAFF.